The rows below give T cell receptor beta chains drawn from one sample of a study of blood T cells in healthy people across ages. In TCRdb, the 5' RACE reads were re-called with MiXCR into one record per CDR3 protein. The table lists roughly 930,000 distinct CDR3 sequences, around 48% of them singletons. What was sequenced was blood. All receptors come from a man aged 25 to 40 in good health. The CDR3 runs from the conserved cysteine through the conserved F or W. A D gene is named only where the DNA matches it firmly. Size values are once, few and many counts, or a class for expanded clones, and some rows have none.

abundance	v_gene	d_gene	j_gene	CDR3aa	CDR3nt
few	TRBV7-8	TRBD2	TRBJ2-7	CASSLVLAGGHEQYF	TGTGCCAGCAGCTTAGTCCTAGCGGGGGGGCACGAGCAGTACTTC
.	TRBV3-1	TRBD1	TRBJ2-4	CASSQDWTGSENIQYF	TGTGCCAGCAGCCAAGACTGGACAGGGAGTGAAAACATTCAGTACTTC
many	TRBV7-2	TRBD2	TRBJ2-1	CASSLLAGEQFF	TGTGCCAGCAGCTTACTAGCGGGTGAGCAGTTCTTC
.	TRBV7-2	.	TRBJ2-1	CASSLVGRRASYNEQFF	TGTGCCAGCAGCTTAGTCGGTCGCAGGGCATCCTACAATGAGCAGTTCTTC
.	TRBV20-1	TRBD2	TRBJ2-5	CSANLPGGGEYF	TGCAGTGCTAACCTTCCCGGCGGGGGGGAGTACTTC
once	TRBV9	.	TRBJ2-3	CASSVGTGESTDTQYF	TGTGCCAGCAGCGTAGGAACGGGGGAGAGCACAGATACGCAGTATTTT
.	TRBV28	.	TRBJ2-7	CASEPGHIYEQYF	TGTGCCAGCGAACCGGGACACATCTACGAGCAGTACTTC
.	TRBV29-1	.	TRBJ2-7	CSVRGAAGPYEQYF	TGCAGCGTTCGAGGGGCGGCAGGGCCCTACGAGCAGTACTTC
.	TRBV5-1	.	TRBJ2-7	CANSLNAGSYEQYF	TGCGCCAACAGCTTGAATGCAGGTTCCTACGAGCAGTACTTC
few	TRBV7-9	.	TRBJ2-5	CASSLEAGLQETQYF	TGTGCCAGCAGCTTAGAAGCAGGTTTACAAGAGACCCAGTACTTC
.	TRBV4-1	TRBD2	TRBJ2-1	CASSQEGDSGGYYNEQFF	TGCGCCAGCAGCCAAGAAGGAGATAGCGGGGGCTACTACAATGAGCAGTTCTTC
.	TRBV9	.	TRBJ2-3	CASSVDPGERDTQYF	TGTGCCAGCAGCGTAGACCCGGGGGAGAGGGATACGCAGTATTTT
many	TRBV20-1	.	TRBJ2-1	CSASAGSSYNEQFF	TGCAGTGCTAGCGCCGGGAGCTCCTACAATGAGCAGTTCTTC
.	TRBV7-2	.	TRBJ2-1	CASSLKGLTGEQFF	TGTGCCAGCAGCTTAAAGGGTTTAACCGGTGAGCAGTTCTTC